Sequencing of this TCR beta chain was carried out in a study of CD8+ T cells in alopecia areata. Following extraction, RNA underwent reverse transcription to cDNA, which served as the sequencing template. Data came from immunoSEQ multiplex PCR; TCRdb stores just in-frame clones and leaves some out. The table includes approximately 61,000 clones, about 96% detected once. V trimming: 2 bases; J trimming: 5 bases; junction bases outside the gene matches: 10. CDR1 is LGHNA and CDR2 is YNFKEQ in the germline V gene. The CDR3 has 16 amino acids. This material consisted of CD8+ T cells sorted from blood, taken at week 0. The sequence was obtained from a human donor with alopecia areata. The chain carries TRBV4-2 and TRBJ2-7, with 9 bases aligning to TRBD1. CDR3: CASSQNTGTGYHEQYF. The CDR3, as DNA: TGTGCCAGCAGCCAAAATACCGGGACAGGGTATCACGAGCAGTACTTC.